One sample yielded the 26 T cell receptor beta chains listed below, sequenced in a study of graft-versus-host responses after intestinal transplantation (dated by TCRdb to about 2021). To prepare the library, the immunoSEQ multiplex PCR assay was applied. TCRdb mirrors the immuneACCESS table, restricted to in-frame sequences. Some clones are absent from its copies; in checked studies, under half trace to an unresolved V gene, and the reason for the others is unknown. The sample profile shows 77,000 or so clones; about 94% of them were found once. The ten largest clones take up around 0.56% of the sample. The intended sense of this specimen's time point label: cells obtained before transplantation from donor or recipient. These receptors lack a known antigen. The sample was unstimulated CD8+ T cells sorted from spleen or lymph node cells, taken before intestinal transplant. These receptor sequences come from a human donor who received an intestinal transplant.

The chain is built from TRBV6-6 and TRBJ2-3; tentatively, D is TRBD2 (6 bases). The CDR3 consists of 14 residues. Germline loops: CDR1 MNHNY, CDR2 SVGAGI (reference sequence). V lost 6 bases to trimming and J lost 6 bases, with 16 bases between them. The CDR3 bases are TGTGCCAGCAGACCCGGGACTCTTGGGGATACGCAGTATTTT. Amino acid sequence: CASRPGTLGDTQYF.

The chain uses TRBV4-1 and TRBJ2-6; no firm D call. The germline CDR1 and CDR2 sequences are MGHRA and YSYEKL. Trimming removed 3 bases from V and 0 bases from J, with 6 bases in between. The length of the CDR3 is 15 residues. The CDR3 nucleotides read TGCGCCAGCAGCCACCCGGGCTCTGGGGCCAACGTCCTGACTTTC. Translated: CASSHPGSGANVLTF.

The chain joins TRBV2 to TRBJ2-1; D call uncertain. The germline CDR1 and CDR2 sequences are SNHLY and FYNNEI. CDR3 size: 15 residues. V was cut by 2 bases and J by 0 bases, with 8 bases left in between. The CDR3 DNA reads TGTGCCAGCAGTGAATCGGCTTTCTCCTACAATGAGCAGTTCTTC. Translated, it gives CASSESAFSYNEQFF.

The genes are TRBV29-1 and TRBJ2-2; D not resolved. Trimming cost V 7 bases and J 3 bases, with 12 bases left between them. This CDR3 spans 13 amino acids. Germline-derived CDR1 and CDR2 are SQVTM and ANQGSEA. This CDR3 is CSGLGVDTGELFF. The CDR3 DNA reads TGCAGCGGCCTTGGAGTGGACACCGGGGAGCTGTTTTTT.

The rearrangement uses TRBV6-5 and TRBJ2-7; TRBD1 matches at 7 bases. Germline CDR1 reads MNHEY; CDR2 reads SVGAGI. The junction had 5 bases not matched to a gene; V was cut back by 6 bases and J by 0 bases. CDR3 length equals 14 residues. The DNA for the CDR3 is TGTGCCAGCAGGCCGACAGGGAGCTCCTACGAGCAGTACTTC. Encoded protein: CASRPTGSSYEQYF.

V usage is TRBV20-1 and J usage is TRBJ1-1; no definite D call. The germline V gene encodes CDR1 DFQATT and CDR2 SNEGSKA (reference sequence). Trimming pared 6 bases from V and 3 bases from J, leaving 2 bases between. This CDR3 has 9 residues. The CDR3 bases are TGCAGTGCGGACACTGAAGCTTTCTTT. Amino acid sequence: CSADTEAFF.

The chain recombines TRBV27 with TRBJ2-1; 8 nucleotides agree with TRBD2. This CDR3 is built from 16 residues. Germline V CDR1 and CDR2: MNHEY, SMNVEV (reference sequence). V lost 3 bases, J lost 4 bases, and 8 bases stayed unmatched. The CDR3 here is CASSFPGGGFYNEQFF. The CDR3 coding sequence is TGTGCCAGCAGTTTCCCGGGAGGGGGATTTTACAATGAGCAGTTCTTC.

The count of this clone is one. V and J are TRBV27 and TRBJ2-2, with a weak D call TRBD2 (5 bases). V shed 4 bases and J shed 2 bases, with 5 bases lying between them. The germline V gene encodes CDR1 MNHEY and CDR2 SMNVEV (reference sequence). This CDR3 is 13 amino acids long. The CDR3 here is CASSSSNTGELFF. The CDR3 DNA is TGTGCCAGCAGTTCTAGCAACACCGGGGAGCTGTTTTTT.

The J gene is TRBJ1-2, the V gene TRBV28; 7 nucleotides match TRBD1. With V trimmed by 7 bases and J by 7 bases, 18 bases remained unmatched. The CDR3 covers 16 residues. The germline V gene has CDR1 MDHEN and CDR2 SYDVKM. The CDR3 spells CASNFGTDIFDFGYTF. The DNA for the CDR3 is TGTGCCAGCAATTTCGGGACAGATATATTCGATTTTGGCTACACCTTC.

V is TRBV6-1 and J is TRBJ1-5; weak D call: TRBD1 (6 bases). V dropped 2 bases and J dropped 5 bases, with 19 bases sitting between them. The CDR3 spans 17 residues. Germline V lookup: CDR1 MNHNS, CDR2 SASEGT. This CDR3 is CASSEIGGRESDQPQHF. The CDR3 DNA sequence: TGTGCCAGCAGTGAAATAGGGGGGCGAGAGTCGGATCAGCCCCAGCATTTT.

The rearrangement links TRBV5-1 to TRBJ1-4; D remains unclear. The V end was cut by 3 bases, the J end by 8 bases, with 14 bases between. In germline, CDR1 is SGHRS, CDR2 YFSETQ. This CDR3 comprises 14 residues. CDR3 bases: TGCGCCAGCAGCTGGGTCCCCCAAGGCGAAAAACTGTTTTTT. This translates into CASSWVPQGEKLFF. Full variable domain (rest looked up from reference TRBV5-1 and TRBJ1-4): KAGVTQTPRYLIKTRGQQVTLSCSPISGHRSVSWYQQTPGQGLQFLFEYFSETQRNKGNFPGRFSGRQFSNSRSEMNVSTLELGDSALYLCASSWVPQGEKLFFGSGTQLSVL.

V and J are TRBV28 and TRBJ2-2; TRBD1 aligns across 9 bases. Unmatched junction bases numbered 10, after V lost 5 bases and J lost 6 bases. The CDR3 has 16 residues. Germline V gene lookup returns CDR1 MDHEN and CDR2 SYDVKM. CDR3 sequence reads: CASSALQGAQPGELFF. Written as DNA, the CDR3 is TGTGCCAGCAGTGCTCTACAGGGGGCGCAGCCCGGGGAGCTGTTTTTT.

This clone was seen once. This chain joins TRBV6-5 and TRBJ2-5; a possible D gene is TRBD1 (6 bases). The CDR3 is made up of 14 amino acids. The V end was cut by 7 bases, the J end by 4 bases, with 16 bases between. Germline V gene data show CDR1 as MNHEY and CDR2 as SVGAGI. The CDR3 region is CASKEETGLETQYF. CDR3 DNA: TGTGCCAGCAAAGAAGAAACAGGGTTAGAGACCCAGTACTTC.

The V and J genes are TRBV4-1 and TRBJ2-7; D may be TRBD1 or TRBD2 (5 bases each). Looked up from germline, CDR1 is MGHRA and CDR2 is YSYEKL. This CDR3 spans 14 amino acids. V lost 4 bases to trimming and J lost 2 bases, with 12 bases between them. The CDR3 region is CASSPGTDTYEQYF. For the CDR3, the DNA is TGCGCCAGCAGCCCAGGGACGGATACCTACGAGCAGTACTTC.

V is TRBV5-1 and J is TRBJ2-1; D is undetermined. This CDR3 has 13 residues. CDR1 and CDR2 from the germline V gene are SGHRS and YFSETQ. Trimming removed 2 bases from V and 5 bases from J, with 8 bases in between. The CDR3 is CASSFWVNNEQFF. The CDR3 DNA is TGCGCCAGCAGCTTCTGGGTTAACAATGAGCAGTTCTTC.

This chain connects TRBV6-1 to TRBJ2-7; no clear D gene. This CDR3 has 12 amino acids. In germline, CDR1 is MNHNS, CDR2 SASEGT. With 6 bases removed from V and 2 bases from J, the gap between germline ends came to 8 bases. CDR3 sequence: CASRTAAYEQYF. In DNA, the CDR3 is TGTGCCAGCAGAACAGCCGCCTACGAGCAGTACTTC.

Turning to this clone: The same CDR3 is also encoded by other DNA sequences in this sample. J is TRBJ1-3 and V is TRBV11-2; possible D gene TRBD1, 6 bases. The CDR3 runs to 18 residues. Germline V CDR1 and CDR2: SGHAT, FQNNGV. V was pared by 7 bases and J by 4 bases, with 26 bases between. The DNA for the CDR3 is TGTGCCAGCAAGGGTGAGGGGGGACGCTGGGGACTCGGAAACACCATATATTTT. Translation gives CASKGEGGRWGLGNTIYF.

V and J are TRBV28 and TRBJ2-7; tentatively, D is TRBD2 (5 bases). This CDR3 region has 13 residues. Germline assignment: CDR1 MDHEN and CDR2 SYDVKM. V dropped 2 bases and J dropped 6 bases, with 11 bases sitting between them. Here the CDR3 reads CASSLGRGVEQYF. As DNA, the CDR3 is TGTGCCAGCAGTTTAGGCCGGGGAGTCGAGCAGTACTTC.

The chain carries TRBV7-9 and TRBJ2-1, with a possible D match to TRBD2 (6 bases). V lost 1 base, J lost 5 bases, and 18 bases lay in between. The CDR3 extends over 17 amino acids. Germline lookup yields CDR1 SEHNR and CDR2 FQNEAQ (reference sequence). CDR3: CASSLVPPRRAHNEQFF. The CDR3 DNA reads TGTGCCAGCAGCTTAGTACCCCCGAGGAGGGCTCACAATGAGCAGTTCTTC. Full variable domain (remainder filled in from reference TRBV7-9 and TRBJ2-1): DTGVSQNPRHKITKRGQNVTFRCDPISEHNRLYWYRQTLGQGPEFLTYFQNEAQLEKSRLLSDRFSAERPKGSFSTLEIQRTEQGDSAMYLCASSLVPPRRAHNEQFFGPGTRLTVL.

This chain uses TRBV15 with TRBJ2-7; perhaps D is TRBD1 or TRBD2 (5 bases each). The CDR3 loop spans 15 amino acids. With 6 bases removed from V and 4 bases from J, the gap between germline ends came to 19 bases. The V gene's germline CDR1 is LNHNV and CDR2 YYDKDF (reference sequence). The CDR3: CATSWAKGSGYEQYF. CDR3 DNA: TGTGCCACCAGTTGGGCGAAGGGGAGTGGGTACGAGCAGTACTTC.

This chain links TRBV2 with TRBJ2-7; the D gene is possibly TRBD1 (8 bases). The CDR3 has 17 residues. The V end lost 7 bases, the J end lost 3 bases, and 25 bases lay between the germline ends. Germline V CDR1 and CDR2: SNHLY, FYNNEI. Here the CDR3 DNA reads TGTGCCAGCATTTCGCCCCCCGATAACAGGGGGGGCTACGAGCAGTACTTC. Its protein is CASISPPDNRGGYEQYF.

The chain uses TRBV9 and TRBJ1-1; D is unclear. The CDR3 loop spans 15 amino acids. Germline-derived CDR1 and CDR2 are SGDLS and YYNGEE. V lost 0 bases and J lost 0, with 9 bases in between. In nucleotides, the CDR3 is TGTGCCAGCAGCGTAGCTGGGCAGATGAACACTGAAGCTTTCTTT. This gives the protein CASSVAGQMNTEAFF.

The V call is TRBV15, the J call TRBJ2-7; 8 bases are shared with TRBD2. Germline loops: CDR1 LNHNV, CDR2 YYDKDF (reference sequence). V was clipped by 1 base and J by 5 bases; unmatched bases: 7. The length of the CDR3 is 15 residues. CDR3 sequence (DNA): TGTGCCACCAGCAGAGCAACTAGCGGAACTCACGAGCAGTACTTC. Encoded protein: CATSRATSGTHEQYF.

The gene calls are TRBV5-1 and TRBJ2-1; TRBD2 matches at 7 bases. CDR3 length: 15 residues. V was pared by 4 bases and J by 4 bases, with 8 bases of the junction left unmatched. The germline gives CDR1 SGHRS, CDR2 YFSETQ. The CDR3: CASSPRTSAYNEQFF. The CDR3 DNA reads as TGCGCCAGCAGCCCTCGGACTAGTGCGTACAATGAGCAGTTCTTC. Complete variable domain (other parts from reference TRBV5-1 and TRBJ2-1): KAGVTQTPRYLIKTRGQQVTLSCSPISGHRSVSWYQQTPGQGLQFLFEYFSETQRNKGNFPGRFSGRQFSNSRSEMNVSTLELGDSALYLCASSPRTSAYNEQFFGPGTRLTVL.

V usage is TRBV10-1 and J usage is TRBJ2-7, with a tentative D call TRBD2 (6 bases). CDR1 WNHNN and CDR2 SYGVQD come from the germline V gene (reference sequence). Trimming pared 3 bases from V and 5 bases from J, leaving 11 bases between. The CDR3 extends over 13 amino acids. CDR3 sequence reads: CASSEGEANEQYF. The CDR3 DNA reads TGCGCCAGCAGTGAAGGGGAGGCCAACGAGCAGTACTTC.

The rearrangement uses TRBV28 and TRBJ1-3; D is ambiguous. CDR3 length: 15 amino acids. The germline V gene encodes CDR1 MDHEN and CDR2 SYDVKM. Trimming pared 5 bases from V and 0 bases from J, leaving 11 bases between. CDR3 in amino acids: CASSPGRRSGNTIYF. DNA of the CDR3: TGTGCCAGCAGTCCTGGACGGCGCTCTGGAAACACCATATATTTT.